The T cell receptor (beta chain) described here comes from a study of tumor-infiltrating lymphocytes in localized non-small cell lung cancer (dated by TCRdb to about 2021). Regarding the study in general: The cohort covered several histologies, both smokers and never-smokers, and patients whose samples were collected after neoadjuvant chemotherapy. Each patient provided resected tumor tissue plus uninvolved lung tissue from the same patient, with the uninvolved lung tissue described as non-adjacent to the tumor. Alongside flow cytometry, multiplex immunofluorescence, RNA-seq, exome sequencing and proteomics, TCR sequencing was applied to the same patients as one of several integrated assays. The overall ICON cohort comprised 150 or so surgical patients with localized non-small cell lung cancer whose tumors were resected. For 55 to 60 patients, immunoSEQ T-cell fraction was compared between paired tumor and uninvolved lung.

ICON enrollment began in 2016, and the last patient was enrolled in September 2018. Fresh tumor and matched uninvolved tissue for in-depth immune analyses, including TCR sequencing, were collected from a subcohort of 65 to 80 patients. No cell sorting was done, and TCR sequencing was instead run on DNA isolated from bulk tissue. V drops 0 bases and J drops 13 bases, leaving 23 bases in between. Reading from cysteine to phenylalanine, the CDR3 counts 15 amino acids. The kept DNA is CDR3 alone, 45 bases in frame from the first base. The CDR1 and CDR2 encoded by the germline V gene are SGHRS and YFSETQ. About this clone: Its antigen remains undetermined. No base quality values were provided; no much bigger clone lies one nucleotide off.

The immunoSEQ assay used for TCR sequencing gave the T-cell fraction in both tumor and uninvolved lung tissue. The study's processing was this. For survival analysis, patients were divided into high (upper tertile) and low (lower two tertiles) T-cell fraction groups, which were compared by log-rank test. A signed-rank test was used to check for differences in T-cell fraction between paired tumor and uninvolved lung. Not all clones reach the TCRdb copy of this immuneACCESS table, which keeps in-frame sequences only. Checked studies attribute under half of the gap to unresolved V genes and leave the rest unexplained. That table furnishes V, J and clone size, whereas the DNA furnished D and trimming. The sample yields tens of thousands of clones; roughly 66% were counted once. The leading ten clones occupy over 6% of the sample. The full study reports these points: Assay coverage differed among patients according to how much tissue was available, so only a subset of the cohort had TCR sequencing. TCRbeta sequencing supported higher T cell infiltration in tumors than in uninvolved lung tissue, consistent with immunofluorescence CD3 counts. Because different pieces of the same tissue were used for different assays, technical variation could not be separated from intratumor heterogeneity. The TCR-derived T-cell fraction showed no difference between the flow cytometry-defined immunotypes IM1 (good prognosis) and IM2 (poor prognosis). Tumor T-cell fraction from TCR sequencing was not associated with recurrence-free survival (p = 0.61).

The clonotype was recovered from a human donor with non-small cell lung cancer. The sample taken for sequencing was lung tumor tissue. The chain employs TRBV5-1 and TRBJ2-7; TRBD1 might be the D gene, on 5 matching bases. DNA sequence: TGCGCCAGCAGCTTGGACCCAGGGAAGGTCCGCCTGAAATACTTC. Its translation is CASSLDPGKVRLKYF.